These T cell receptor beta chains were read from a single sample in a study of blood T cell repertoires in COVID-19. Using immunoSEQ multiplex PCR, the repertoire was profiled, and TCRdb retains in-frame clones only, with some absent. This table has 300,000 to 400,000 clones, 70% to 90% appearing once. The sequenced sample consisted of peripheral blood. Receptor source: an older woman with COVID-19, enrolled during active disease. The CDR3 runs from the conserved cysteine through the conserved F or W. D genes are given only for firm matches. A clone size is listed for some rows: how often the clone was seen (once, few, many), or a class if it is expanded.

clone size | J gene | V gene | D gene | CDR3 DNA | CDR3 protein
. | TRBJ1-1 | TRBV11-3 | TRBD1 | TGTGCCAGCAGCTTAGGGCCGGGACAGGGGGCCCTCACTGAAGCTTTCTTT | CASSLGPGQGALTEAFF
. | TRBJ2-7 | TRBV9 | TRBD2 | TGTGCCAGCAGCGTAGGCACTAGCGGGGTTTACGAGCAGTACTTC | CASSVGTSGVYEQYF
. | TRBJ2-2 | TRBV29-1 | . | TGCAGCGTTGATAGGGCAGGGCGAACCGGGGAGCTGTTTTTT | CSVDRAGRTGELFF
. | TRBJ1-5 | TRBV12-5 | . | TGTGCTAGTGGTTTGGTACCGGGGGACTATCAGCCCCAGCATTTT | CASGLVPGDYQPQHF
. | TRBJ1-2 | TRBV3-1/TRBV3-2 | TRBD1 | TGTGCCAGCAGCCAAGGACAGGGTGTGGGCTATGGCTACACCTTC | CASSQGQGVGYGYTF
once | TRBJ2-5 | TRBV15 | TRBD1 | TGTGCCACCAGCAGGGGACAGGGACAAGAGACCCAGTACTTC | CATSRGQGQETQYF
. | TRBJ2-5 | TRBV2 | TRBD1 | TGTGCCAGCAGTGGGGGAACAGGGGAAGAGACCCAGTACTTC | CASSGGTGEETQYF
. | TRBJ2-2 | TRBV24-1 | . | TGTGCCACCAGGCCTATGACCGGGGAGCTGTTTTTT | CATRPMTGELFF
. | TRBJ2-7 | TRBV19 | TRBD1 | TGTGCCAGTAGATCGCCAGCCGTAGACAGGGATAAGCCCTACGAGCAGTACTTC | CASRSPAVDRDKPYEQYF
. | TRBJ2-7 | TRBV4-1 | . | TGCGCCAGCAGCCACAGGAACAGGGGAGGCGAGCAGTACTTC | CASSHRNRGGEQYF
once | TRBJ1-5 | TRBV6-5 | . | TGTGCCAGCAGTTACTCGGGGCCATGGCAGCCCCAGCATTTT | CASSYSGPWQPQHF
. | TRBJ2-5 | TRBV21-1 | . | TGTGCCAGCAGATCATGGTTAGCTACACTTTCTGAGACCCAGTACTTC | CASRSWLATLSETQYF
. | TRBJ2-7 | TRBV5-1 | TRBD1 | TGCGCCAGCAGCTTGGATCCGGGACAGTCCTACGAGCAGTACTTC | CASSLDPGQSYEQYF
. | TRBJ2-5 | TRBV5-6 | . | TGTGCCAGCAGCTTGGACAGGGAGACCCAGTACTTC | CASSLDRETQYF
. | TRBJ1-5 | TRBV5-5 | . | TGTGCCAGCAGCGCGACAGGACATCAGCCCCAGCATTTT | CASSATGHQPQHF
. | TRBJ2-1 | TRBV7-2 | TRBD2 | TGTGCCAGCGGCCTCACCGGGACTAGCGGATACAATGAGCAGTTCTTC | CASGLTGTSGYNEQFF
. | TRBJ2-7 | TRBV19 | . | TGTGCCAGTAGTACTCGCCAGCGGGTTGGCGAGCAGTACTTC | CASSTRQRVGEQYF
. | TRBJ2-3 | TRBV6-8 | TRBD2 | TGTGCCAGCAGTTACGGAGTAGCGGGGGGGCGAAACACAGATACGCAGTATTTT | CASSYGVAGGRNTDTQYF
. | TRBJ2-1 | TRBV7-8 | TRBD2 | TGTGCCAGCAGCTCAAAGCGGGGGCCCGGTGGAGAGCAGTTCTTC | CASSSKRGPGGEQFF
. | TRBJ1-2 | TRBV7-9 | . | TGTGCCAGCAGCTTAGATGGGGGCAGGGTTCGTGGCTACACCTTC | CASSLDGGRVRGYTF
. | TRBJ1-3 | TRBV7-2 | . | TGTGCCAGCAGCTTATCAGGCTCTGGAAACACCATATATTTT | CASSLSGSGNTIYF
. | TRBJ2-7 | TRBV5-4 | TRBD1 | TGTGCCAGCAGCTTGACAGGGGGCTATCAGTCCTACGAGCAGTACTTC | CASSLTGGYQSYEQYF
. | TRBJ2-7 | TRBV6-5 | . | TGTGCCAGCATGAAAGCGACCTACGAGCAGTACTTC | CASMKATYEQYF
once | TRBJ1-1 | TRBV7-9 | TRBD1 | TGTGCCAGCAGCTTAGTAGGGGGCGGTGAAGCTTTCTTT | CASSLVGGGEAFF
. | TRBJ2-7 | TRBV19 | TRBD2 | TGTGCCAGTCTTGGGACTAGCGGGGGCCACTACGAGCAGTACTTC | CASLGTSGGHYEQYF
. | TRBJ2-2 | TRBV24-1 | . | TGTGCCACCAGCCCCAGGGGAACCGGGGAGCTGTTTTTT | CATSPRGTGELFF
. | TRBJ1-1 | TRBV27 | . | TGTGCCAGCAGTTTCGCAGGGGCCACTGAAGCTTTCTTT | CASSFAGATEAFF
. | TRBJ2-7 | TRBV5-5 | . | TGTGCCAGCAGATCCGGACAGACCTACGAGCAGTACTTC | CASRSGQTYEQYF
. | TRBJ1-2 | TRBV2 | TRBD1 | TGTGCCAGCAGTGGACAGGGACTTAACTATGGCTACACCTTC | CASSGQGLNYGYTF
. | TRBJ1-2 | TRBV5-1 | TRBD1 | TGCGCCAGCAGTATGGGACAGGGCTATGGCTACACCTTC | CASSMGQGYGYTF
. | TRBJ2-1 | TRBV6-5 | TRBD1 | TGTGCCAGCAGTTTAGACAGGGCCTATGAGCAGTTCTTC | CASSLDRAYEQFF
. | TRBJ1-5 | TRBV6-1 | . | TGTGCCAGCAGTGAAAGGGGCGTAGGGCCCCAGCATTTT | CASSERGVGPQHF
. | TRBJ2-1 | TRBV19 | . | TGTGCCAGTAGTCTTACAGTGTACAATGAGCAGTTCTTC | CASSLTVYNEQFF
. | TRBJ2-7 | TRBV10-1 | . | TGCGCCAGCGGGCCAGGGCCCTCCTACGAGCAGTACTTC | CASGPGPSYEQYF
few | TRBJ2-3 | TRBV12-3/TRBV12-4 | . | TGTGCCAGCGGGGGGAACACAGATACGCAGTATTTT | CASGGNTDTQYF
. | TRBJ2-1 | TRBV6-6 | TRBD1 | TGTGCCAGCAGTGGAATACAGGGGGCCCTCGTGAATGAGCAGTTCTTC | CASSGIQGALVNEQFF
. | TRBJ1-5 | TRBV6-5 | . | TGTGCCAGCAGACAGACAGTAGCCTCCAATCAGCCCCAGCATTTT | CASRQTVASNQPQHF
. | TRBJ2-2 | TRBV3-1/TRBV3-2 | . | TGTGCCAGCAGCCCGGCGGCTACCCCAGGGACCGGGGAGCTGTTTTTT | CASSPAATPGTGELFF
. | TRBJ2-7 | TRBV4-1 | . | TGCGCCAGCAGCCCAGGGTCTTCCTACGAGCAGTACTTC | CASSPGSSYEQYF
. | TRBJ2-5 | TRBV9 | . | TGTGCCAGCAGCCCAAACCAGGGCGGGACCCAGTACTTC | CASSPNQGGTQYF
. | TRBJ2-3 | TRBV25-1 | . | TGTGCCAGCAGTGCGGTGAGCACAGATACGCAGTATTTT | CASSAVSTDTQYF
. | TRBJ2-1 | TRBV5-8 | . | TGTGCCAGCGGGGCGGGGAAATTTTCCTACAATGAGCAGTTCTTC | CASGAGKFSYNEQFF
once | TRBJ1-1 | TRBV10-2 | . | TGCGCCAGCAGTGAGTCGGGGGCGAGGACTGAAGCTTTCTTT | CASSESGARTEAFF
. | TRBJ2-7 | TRBV27 | . | TGTGCCATCGCCTCAGGGGACGAGCAGTACTTC | CAIASGDEQYF
. | TRBJ1-2 | TRBV6-5 | TRBD1 | TGTGCCAGCAGTTACAGACAGGGGAGGGACTATGGCTACACCTTC | CASSYRQGRDYGYTF
. | TRBJ2-7 | TRBV7-2 | TRBD2 | TGTGCCAGCAGCTTCCCGGGACTAGAGACCGAGCAGTACTTC | CASSFPGLETEQYF
once | TRBJ1-5 | TRBV10-3 | . | TGTGCCATCAGTGACGGCCCTACAGGAAGCAATCAGCCCCAGCATTTT | CAISDGPTGSNQPQHF
. | TRBJ2-7 | TRBV7-2 | TRBD1 | TGTGCCAGCAGCTACCTGACAGGGGGCGCCTACGAGCAGTACTTC | CASSYLTGGAYEQYF
. | TRBJ1-1 | TRBV7-2 | . | TGTGCCAGTAGCAGGGGTAGACGGAACACTGAAGCTTTCTTT | CASSRGRRNTEAFF
. | TRBJ2-7 | TRBV29-1 | . | TGCAGCGTTGAAACCAGGGCCTACGAGCAGTACTTC | CSVETRAYEQYF
. | TRBJ2-5 | TRBV21-1 | . | TGTGCCAGCACCATTGCAGCGGGGAGCCTCCAAGAGACCCAGTACTTC | CASTIAAGSLQETQYF
. | TRBJ2-7 | TRBV9 | TRBD2 | TGTGCCAGCAGCCCCATCGGGGGGACCCTCTACGAGCAGTACTTC | CASSPIGGTLYEQYF
few | TRBJ1-6 | TRBV6-1 | . | TGTGCCAGCAGTGAACTTCGGGGGAAGGGTTCACCCCTCCACTTT | CASSELRGKGSPLHF
. | TRBJ2-7 | TRBV10-1 | TRBD1 | TGCGCCAGCAGTCCCGGGACAGCTTACTACGAGCAGTACTTC | CASSPGTAYYEQYF